Listed below are T cell receptor beta chains from one sample, sequenced in a study of blood T cell repertoires in COVID-19. Sequenced by immunoSEQ multiplex PCR; TCRdb stores in-frame clones only, minus some. The sample has some 200,000 clones; 84% are singletons. Sequenced material: peripheral blood. The receptors derive from a woman aged 50 to 60 with active or convalescent COVID-19. Both conserved end residues are part of each CDR3. Fields, in order: J gene, clone size, V gene, D gene, CDR3 DNA, CDR3 protein. D genes are given only for firm matches. The size of a clone is reported for some rows only, either as once, few or many, or as a class for expanded clones.

>TRBJ1-1|NA|TRBV6-6|TRBD1
TGTGCCAGCAGTTACACAGGGGGTAACACTGAAGCTTTCTTT
CASSYTGGNTEAFF
>TRBJ2-1|once|TRBV7-2|TRBD2
TGTGCCAGCAGCTCGGGACTAGCGGATAATGAGCAGTTCTTC
CASSSGLADNEQFF
>TRBJ1-1|NA|TRBV3-1/TRBV3-2|NA
TGTGCCAGCAGCCAAGTTGGCAGGGGAGCTTTCTTT
CASSQVGRGAFF
>TRBJ2-2|NA|TRBV6-5|NA
TGTGCCAGCAGTCCCTTATGGGGCGCCGGGGAGCTGTTTTTT
CASSPLWGAGELFF
>TRBJ1-5|NA|TRBV23-1|NA
TGCGCCAGCAGTCAATCCTCCAATAAGGGGCAGAGATCTAGCAATCAGCCCCAGCATTTT
CASSQSSNKGQRSSNQPQHF
>TRBJ1-2|NA|TRBV2|NA
TGTGCCACCCGCAGCGTCGGGGGTGACTATGGCTACACCTTC
CATRSVGGDYGYTF
>TRBJ1-2|once|TRBV20-1|TRBD1
TGCAGGGTTGACAACAGGGGTGGCTACACCTTC
CRVDNRGGYTF
>TRBJ1-2|NA|TRBV2|NA
TGTGCCAGCAGCGATTCAGGGTACGGCTACACCTTC
CASSDSGYGYTF
>TRBJ1-1|NA|TRBV3-1/TRBV3-2|TRBD1
TGTGCCAGCAGCCGGACAGGACAAACTGAAGCTTTCTTT
CASSRTGQTEAFF
>TRBJ2-1|NA|TRBV7-9|TRBD2
TGTGCCAGCAGCTTAATTGTTATCGGGACTAGCGGGAGATATGAGCAGTTCTTC
CASSLIVIGTSGRYEQFF
>TRBJ2-1|NA|TRBV9|NA
TGTGCCAGCAGCGGGACAGTAAACAATGAGCAGTTCTTC
CASSGTVNNEQFF
>TRBJ2-7|few|TRBV20-1|NA
TGCAGTGCTAGTCAGCCGGGCTCCTACGAGCAGTACTTC
CSASQPGSYEQYF
>TRBJ2-1|NA|TRBV11-1|NA
TGTGCCAGCAGCTTAGTCGCTGAGGGAGGCAATGAGCAGTTCTTC
CASSLVAEGGNEQFF
>TRBJ2-3|NA|TRBV14|NA
TGTGCCAGCAGCCAAGATGTAGGGGATTTTACAGATACGCAGTATTTT
CASSQDVGDFTDTQYF
>TRBJ1-3|NA|TRBV4-1|NA
TGCGCCAGCGCAGCTAGGGGGATTTCTGGAAACACCATATATTTT
CASAARGISGNTIYF
>TRBJ2-7|NA|TRBV30|TRBD1
TGTGCCTGGCTCGGGACAGACTCCTACGAGCAGTACTTC
CAWLGTDSYEQYF
>TRBJ2-3|NA|TRBV3-1/TRBV3-2|TRBD2
TGTGCCAGCAGCCAAGCCGGGAGGGTCGATACGCAGTATTTT
CASSQAGRVDTQYF
>TRBJ2-6|NA|TRBV30|TRBD1
TGTGCCTGGGATAAGACAGGGACGGGTTTCACGGCCAACGTCCTGACTTTC
CAWDKTGTGFTANVLTF
>TRBJ1-1|NA|TRBV7-9|TRBD1
TGTGCCAGCAACGACCCGGGACAGGGGGCTGGGACTGAAGCTTTCTTT
CASNDPGQGAGTEAFF
>TRBJ2-1|few|TRBV2|TRBD2
TGTGCCAGCAGTGATAAGCCAGCGGGAACGAGTAATGAGCAGTTCTTC
CASSDKPAGTSNEQFF
>TRBJ1-6|few|TRBV11-2|NA
TGTGCCAGCAGCTTAAGGGGCTCCTATAATTCACCCCTCCACTTT
CASSLRGSYNSPLHF
>TRBJ1-2|NA|TRBV18|TRBD1
TGTGCCAGCTCACCGGGACAGGTTTATGGCTACACCTTC
CASSPGQVYGYTF